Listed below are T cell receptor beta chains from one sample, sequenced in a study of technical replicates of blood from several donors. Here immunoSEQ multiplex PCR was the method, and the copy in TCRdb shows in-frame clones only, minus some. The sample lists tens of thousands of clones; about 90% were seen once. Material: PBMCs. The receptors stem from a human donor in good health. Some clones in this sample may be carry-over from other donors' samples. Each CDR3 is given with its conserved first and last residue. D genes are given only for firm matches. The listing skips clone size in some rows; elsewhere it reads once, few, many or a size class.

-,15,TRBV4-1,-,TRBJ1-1,CASSENRFSNTEAFF,TGCGCCAGCAGCGAAAACAGGTTCTCGAACACTGAAGCTTTCTTT
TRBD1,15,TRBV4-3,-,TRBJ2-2,CASSSGTANTGELFF,TGCGCCAGCAGTTCCGGGACAGCGAACACCGGGGAGCTGTTTTTT
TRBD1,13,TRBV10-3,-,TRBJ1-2,CAISEGQGDGYTF,TGTGCCATCAGTGAGGGACAGGGCGACGGCTACACCTTC
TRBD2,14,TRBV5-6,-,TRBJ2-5,CASSLGAGQETQYF,TGTGCCAGCAGCTTGGGAGCGGGACAAGAGACCCAGTACTTC
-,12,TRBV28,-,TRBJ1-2,CASSWGVRGYTF,TGTGCCAGCAGTTGGGGGGTTCGTGGCTACACCTTC
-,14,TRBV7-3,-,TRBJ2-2,CATSLVGGTGELFF,TGTGCCACCAGTCTGGTAGGAGGAACCGGGGAGCTGTTTTTT
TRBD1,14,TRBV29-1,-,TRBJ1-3,CSTTGTAEGNTIYF,TGCAGCACTACCGGGACAGCGGAGGGAAACACCATATATTTT
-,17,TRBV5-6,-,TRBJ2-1,CASSFRPSRSSYNEQFF,TGTGCCAGCAGCTTTCGTCCGTCGCGAAGCTCCTACAATGAGCAGTTCTTC
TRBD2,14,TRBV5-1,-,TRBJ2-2,CASSPSGDTGELFF,TGCGCCAGCAGCCCTAGCGGGGACACCGGGGAGCTGTTTTTT
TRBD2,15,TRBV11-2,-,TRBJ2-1,CASSPRLAEYNEQFF,TGTGCCAGCAGCCCCCGACTAGCGGAGTACAATGAGCAGTTCTTC
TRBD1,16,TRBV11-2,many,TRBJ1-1,CASSLGTGGRRTEAFF,TGTGCCAGCAGCTTGGGGACAGGGGGAAGAAGAACTGAAGCTTTCTTT
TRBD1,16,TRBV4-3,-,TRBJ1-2,CASSQDLGKQGSGYTF,TGCGCCAGCAGCCAAGATCTAGGTAAACAGGGGAGCGGCTACACCTTC
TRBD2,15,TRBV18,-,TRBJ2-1,CASSPLAGGPATEFF,TGTGCCAGCTCACCTTTGGCGGGAGGGCCAGCAACTGAGTTCTTC